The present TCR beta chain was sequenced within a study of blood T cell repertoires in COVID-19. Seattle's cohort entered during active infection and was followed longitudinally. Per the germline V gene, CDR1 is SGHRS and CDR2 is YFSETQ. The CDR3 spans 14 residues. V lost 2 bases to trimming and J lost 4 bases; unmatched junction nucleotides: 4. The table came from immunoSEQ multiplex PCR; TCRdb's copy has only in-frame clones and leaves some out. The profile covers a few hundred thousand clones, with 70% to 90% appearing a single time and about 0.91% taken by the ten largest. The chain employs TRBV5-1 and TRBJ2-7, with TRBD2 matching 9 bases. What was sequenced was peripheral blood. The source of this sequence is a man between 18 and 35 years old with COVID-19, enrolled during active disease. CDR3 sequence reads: CASSFFSGSYEQYF. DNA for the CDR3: TGCGCCAGCAGCTTTTTTAGCGGGAGTTACGAGCAGTACTTC.